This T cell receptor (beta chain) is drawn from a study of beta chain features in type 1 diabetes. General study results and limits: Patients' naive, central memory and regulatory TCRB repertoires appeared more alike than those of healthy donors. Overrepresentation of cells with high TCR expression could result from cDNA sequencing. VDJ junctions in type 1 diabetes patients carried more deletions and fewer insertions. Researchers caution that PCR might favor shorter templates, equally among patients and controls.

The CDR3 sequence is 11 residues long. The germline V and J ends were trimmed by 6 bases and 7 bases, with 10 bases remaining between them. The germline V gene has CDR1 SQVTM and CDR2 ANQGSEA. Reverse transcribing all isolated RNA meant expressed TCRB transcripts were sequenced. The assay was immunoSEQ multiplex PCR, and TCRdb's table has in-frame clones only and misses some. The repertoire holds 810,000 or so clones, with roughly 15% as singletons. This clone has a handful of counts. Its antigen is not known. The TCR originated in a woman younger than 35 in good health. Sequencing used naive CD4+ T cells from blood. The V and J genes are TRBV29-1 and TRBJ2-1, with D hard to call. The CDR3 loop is CSVERRNEQFF. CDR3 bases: TGCAGCGTCGAGCGTAGGAATGAGCAGTTCTTC.